Listed below are T cell receptor beta chains from one sample, sequenced in a study of blood T cells in healthy people across ages. TCRdb independently ran MiXCR on the 5' RACE reads; one entry per CDR3 protein. The table has some 690,000 distinct CDR3 sequences, roughly 20% seen once; the top ten hold roughly 22%. Sequenced: blood. The source is an older man in good health. The CDR3 runs from the conserved cysteine through the conserved F or W. Fields, in order: clone size, J gene, V gene, CDR3 length, D gene, CDR3 protein, CDR3 DNA. The D gene is left open where the match is weak. Some rows mark clone size as missing; the rest say once, few, many or name a class of expanded clone.

. | TRBJ1-1 | TRBV29-1 | 15 | . | CSVEGGPDLNTEAFF | TGCAGCGTTGAGGGGGGGCCAGACCTTAACACTGAAGCTTTCTTT
few | TRBJ2-7 | TRBV6-5 | 13 | . | CASSYRGGGRLDF | TGTGCCAGCAGTTACCGCGGAGGGGGACGGCTCGACTTC
few | TRBJ2-5 | TRBV24-1 | 15 | . | CATSDLSGVIETQYF | TGTGCCACCAGTGATTTGTCAGGGGTAATAGAGACCCAGTACTTC
. | TRBJ2-4 | TRBV5-1 | 16 | . | CASPIGSGLAKNIQYF | TGCGCCAGCCCTATTGGTTCAGGGTTAGCCAAAAACATTCAGTACTTC
. | TRBJ2-1 | TRBV24-1 | 17 | . | CATSALSPGSRIIEQFF | TGTGCCACCAGTGCCTTGTCCCCGGGCTCCAGGATAATAGAGCAGTTCTTC
few | TRBJ1-4 | TRBV29-1 | 15 | . | CSDPEDGLHNEKLFF | TGCAGCGACCCAGAGGACGGGCTACATAATGAAAAACTGTTTTTT
many | TRBJ1-2 | TRBV30 | 11 | . | CAWSPNYGYTF | TGTGCCTGGAGTCCGAACTATGGCTACACCTTC
once | TRBJ2-7 | TRBV29-1 | 15 | . | CSVVPRIGQSYEQYF | TGCAGCGTTGTCCCCAGAATTGGGCAGTCCTACGAGCAGTACTTC
many | TRBJ2-4 | TRBV5-1 | 14 | . | CASHDVNERNIQYF | TGCGCCAGCCACGATGTCAACGAGAGAAACATTCAGTACTTC
few | TRBJ2-3 | TRBV5-1 | 16 | TRBD2 | CASSLPFSGRTDTQYF | TGCGCCAGCAGCTTGCCCTTTAGCGGGAGGACAGATACGCAGTATTTT
few | TRBJ2-1 | TRBV20-1 | 14 | TRBD2 | CSARPPREENEQFF | TGCAGTGCTAGACCCCCCCGGGAGGAGAATGAGCAGTTCTTC
many | TRBJ2-1 | TRBV12-3/TRBV12-4 | 15 | . | CASSHMTGSYNEQFF | TGTGCCAGCAGTCACATGACAGGTTCCTACAATGAGCAGTTCTTC
. | TRBJ2-3 | TRBV5-1 | 14 | . | CASRDSGHTDTQYF | TGCGCCAGCAGGGATAGCGGACACACAGATACGCAGTATTTT
. | TRBJ2-5 | TRBV24-1 | 15 | TRBD1 | CATSVHRGSQETQYF | TGTGCCACCAGTGTCCACAGGGGGTCGCAGGAGACCCAGTACTTC
few | TRBJ2-3 | TRBV14 | 13 | . | CASSQDLPNTQYF | TGTGCCAGCAGCCAAGATTTACCAAATACGCAGTATTTT
few | TRBJ2-1 | TRBV7-3 | 16 | TRBD2 | CASSPSSGRVRNEQFF | TGTGCCAGCAGCCCCTCCAGCGGGAGAGTAAGGAATGAGCAGTTCTTC
. | TRBJ2-3 | TRBV9 | 16 | TRBD2 | CASSVDGLAGTDTQYF | TGTGCCAGCAGCGTAGACGGGCTAGCGGGAACAGATACGCAGTATTTT
few | TRBJ1-2 | TRBV7-2 | 13 | TRBD1 | CASSPGQAGGYTF | TGTGCCAGCAGCCCGGGACAGGCTGGGGGCTACACCTTC
. | TRBJ1-5 | TRBV7-9 | 13 | . | CASSLAAGQPQHF | TGTGCCAGCAGCCTCGCAGCAGGGCAGCCCCAGCATTTT
few | TRBJ2-2 | TRBV5-1 | 16 | . | CASSLGRGPNTGELFF | TGCGCCAGCAGCTTGGGGCGGGGCCCGAACACCGGGGAGCTGTTTTTT
few | TRBJ2-3 | TRBV9 | 14 | . | CASSPRMATDTQYF | TGTGCCAGCAGCCCCCGTATGGCCACAGATACGCAGTATTTT
. | TRBJ2-3 | TRBV11-3 | 15 | . | CASSSGPISTDTQYF | TGTGCCAGCAGCTCCGGACCTATCTCCACAGATACGCAGTATTTT
few | TRBJ1-1 | TRBV6-5 | 15 | . | CASSSLGAGNTEAFF | TGTGCCAGCAGTTCCCTGGGGGCCGGGAACACTGAAGCTTTCTTT
. | TRBJ1-1 | TRBV6-5 | 14 | . | CASSYRLDGTEAFF | TGTGCCAGCAGTTACCGATTGGACGGCACTGAAGCTTTCTTT